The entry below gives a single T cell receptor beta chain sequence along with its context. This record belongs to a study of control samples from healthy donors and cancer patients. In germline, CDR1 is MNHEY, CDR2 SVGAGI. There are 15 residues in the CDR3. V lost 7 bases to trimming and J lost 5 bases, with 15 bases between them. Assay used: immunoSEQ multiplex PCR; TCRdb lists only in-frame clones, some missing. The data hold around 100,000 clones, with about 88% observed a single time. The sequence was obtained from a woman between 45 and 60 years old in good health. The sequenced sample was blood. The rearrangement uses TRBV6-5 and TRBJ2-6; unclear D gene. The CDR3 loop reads CASIESLLRANVLTF. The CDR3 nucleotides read TGTGCCAGCATCGAGAGCCTCTTAAGGGCCAACGTCCTGACTTTC.